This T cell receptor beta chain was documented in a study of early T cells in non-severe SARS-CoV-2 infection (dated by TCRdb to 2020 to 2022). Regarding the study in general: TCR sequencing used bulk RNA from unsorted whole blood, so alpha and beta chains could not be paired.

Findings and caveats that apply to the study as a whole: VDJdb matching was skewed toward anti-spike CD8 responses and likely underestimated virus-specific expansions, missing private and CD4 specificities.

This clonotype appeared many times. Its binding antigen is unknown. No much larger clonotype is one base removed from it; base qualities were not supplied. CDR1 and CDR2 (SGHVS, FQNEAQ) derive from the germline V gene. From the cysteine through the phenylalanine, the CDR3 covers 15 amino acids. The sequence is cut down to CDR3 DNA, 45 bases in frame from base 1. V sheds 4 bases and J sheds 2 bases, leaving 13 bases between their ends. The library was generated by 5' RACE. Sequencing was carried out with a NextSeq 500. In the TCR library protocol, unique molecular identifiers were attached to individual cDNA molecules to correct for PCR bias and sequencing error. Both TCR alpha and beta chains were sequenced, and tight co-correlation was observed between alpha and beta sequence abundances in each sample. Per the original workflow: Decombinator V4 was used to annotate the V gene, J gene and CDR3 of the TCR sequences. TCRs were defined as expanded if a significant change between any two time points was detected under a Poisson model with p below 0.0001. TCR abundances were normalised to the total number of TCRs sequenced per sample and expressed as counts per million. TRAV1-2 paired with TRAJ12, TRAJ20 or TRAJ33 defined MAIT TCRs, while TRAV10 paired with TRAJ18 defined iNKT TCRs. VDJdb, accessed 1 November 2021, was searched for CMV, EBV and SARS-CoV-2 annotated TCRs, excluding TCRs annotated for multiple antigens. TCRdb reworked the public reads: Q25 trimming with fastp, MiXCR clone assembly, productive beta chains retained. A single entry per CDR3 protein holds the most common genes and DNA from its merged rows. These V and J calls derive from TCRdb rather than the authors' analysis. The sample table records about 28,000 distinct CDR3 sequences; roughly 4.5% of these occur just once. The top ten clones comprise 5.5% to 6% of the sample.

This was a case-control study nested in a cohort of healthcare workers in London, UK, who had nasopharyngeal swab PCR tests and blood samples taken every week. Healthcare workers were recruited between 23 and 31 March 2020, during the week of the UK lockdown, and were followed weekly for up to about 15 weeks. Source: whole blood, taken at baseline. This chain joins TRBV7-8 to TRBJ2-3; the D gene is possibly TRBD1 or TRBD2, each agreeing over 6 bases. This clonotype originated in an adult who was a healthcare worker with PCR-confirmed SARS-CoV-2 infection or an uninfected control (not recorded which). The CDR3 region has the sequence CASSSGDRNTDTQYF. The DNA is TGTGCCAGCAGCTCGGGAGACAGGAACACAGATACGCAGTATTTT.